Below, 25 T cell receptor beta chains from the same sample are listed, as sequenced in a study of CD8+ T cells in alopecia areata. Treatment specified: oral pan-JAK inhibitor, 5-10 mg twice daily. Extracted RNA was reverse transcribed, and the resulting cDNA served as sequencing template. Repertoires were generated with immunoSEQ multiplex PCR, while TCRdb's copy carries only in-frame clones and drops some. Of roughly 180,000 clones in the sample, approximately 56% were seen once. The specimen comprised CD4+ T cells sorted from blood, sampled at week 4, from a patient treated with tofacitinib. All receptors come from a human donor with alopecia areata.

The chain recombines TRBV30 with TRBJ2-7, with 7 bases identical to TRBD1. The CDR3 spans 13 residues. After removal of 5 bases from V and 6 bases from J, the junction contained 10 bases not matched to a gene. Germline V gives CDR1 GTSNPN, CDR2 SVGIG (reference sequence). In DNA form, the CDR3 reads TGTGCCTGGTCGCGAGACAGGGAACGCGAGCAGTACTTC. Translating gives CAWSRDREREQYF.

The genes are TRBV18 and TRBJ2-7; D not resolved. CDR1 KGHSH and CDR2 LQKENI come from the germline V gene. The CDR3 length is 13 residues. V dropped 0 bases and J dropped 3 bases, with 6 bases sitting between them. The CDR3 coding sequence is TGTGCCAGCTCACCACCGGGGATCTACGAGCAGTACTTC. Protein: CASSPPGIYEQYF.

The genes are TRBV30 and TRBJ1-5; unclear D gene. Germline values: CDR1 GTSNPN, CDR2 SVGIG (reference sequence). The CDR3 consists of 13 residues. V dropped 1 base and J dropped 5 bases, with 9 bases sitting between them. CDR3 bases: TGTGCCTGGAGTGGGGGTCAGGATCAGCCCCAGCATTTT. Translation gives CAWSGGQDQPQHF.

V is TRBV2 and J is TRBJ2-6; D is unresolved. This CDR3 has 17 residues. V dropped 6 bases and J dropped 0 bases, with 15 bases sitting between them. Germline V gene data show CDR1 as SNHLY and CDR2 as FYNNEI. DNA for the CDR3: TGTGCCAGCAGCGAACTGACACCTTCCTCTGGGGCCAACGTCCTGACTTTC. Its translation: CASSELTPSSGANVLTF. The whole variable domain, remainder taken from reference TRBV2 and TRBJ2-6, is EPEVTQTPSHQVTQMGQEVILRCVPISNHLYFYWYRQILGQKVEFLVSFYNNEISEKSEIFDDQFSVERPDGSNFTLKIRSTKLEDSAMYFCASSELTPSSGANVLTFGAGSRLTVL.

The chain employs TRBV9 and TRBJ1-1; no definite D call. The germline V gene encodes CDR1 SGDLS and CDR2 YYNGEE. The V and J ends lost 3 bases and 0 bases respectively, with 6 bases between them. The CDR3 extends over 13 amino acids. The CDR3 nucleotides read TGTGCCAGCAGCGCCGGAATGAACACTGAAGCTTTCTTT. Its protein is CASSAGMNTEAFF.

V and J are TRBV6-5 and TRBJ2-7, with 7 bases that match TRBD1. Germline lookup yields CDR1 MNHEY and CDR2 SVGAGI. V lost 6 bases to trimming and J lost 6 bases; unmatched junction nucleotides: 11. The CDR3 consists of 14 residues. CDR3 residues: CASRPGQDRGEQYF. CDR3 bases: TGTGCCAGCAGACCCGGACAGGATCGGGGCGAGCAGTACTTC.

The genes are TRBV2 and TRBJ2-5, with 7 bases aligning to TRBD1. V shed 5 bases and J 5 bases; nucleotides not matched to a gene: 8. Germline V lookup: CDR1 SNHLY, CDR2 FYNNEI. The CDR3 runs to 14 residues. The CDR3 loop reads CASSWDSGQETQYF. The CDR3, as DNA: TGTGCCAGCAGTTGGGACAGCGGCCAGGAGACCCAGTACTTC.

Remarks on this clone: Mismatch with germline at one junction end may stem from a read error. Other DNA sequences in the same sample also yield this CDR3. The chain couples TRBV29-1 to TRBJ1-1; no reliable D call. The CDR3 is 9 residues long. Germline V gives CDR1 SQVTM, CDR2 ANQGSEA. In DNA, the CDR3 is TGCAGCGGCGGCACTGAGGCTTTCTTT. Its translation: CSGGTEAFF.

The gene calls are TRBV30 and TRBJ2-4; D remains ambiguous. The CDR3 extends over 11 amino acids. Germline-derived CDR1 and CDR2 are GTSNPN and SVGIG (reference sequence). Trimming left V 0 bases short and J 10 bases short, with 7 bases between. The CDR3 loop is CAWSVLQIQYF. The CDR3 nucleotides read TGTGCCTGGAGTGTACTACAGATTCAGTACTTC.

This chain links TRBV27 with TRBJ1-2; 11 bases fit TRBD1. The trim removed 5 bases at V and 8 bases at J, leaving 7 bases unmatched. Per the germline V gene, CDR1 is MNHEY and CDR2 is SMNVEV (reference sequence). The CDR3 length is 14 residues. DNA of the CDR3: TGTGCCAGCAGTCCTCGGGACAGGGGGGGAGGCTACACCTTC. Its translation: CASSPRDRGGGYTF.

This clone was picked up a small number of times. This chain connects TRBV10-3 to TRBJ2-7; D call uncertain. The CDR3 is 11 amino acids. Per germline, CDR1 ENHRY and CDR2 SYGVKD. The ends were cut back, 3 bases at V and 5 bases at J, with 5 bases in the middle. CDR3: CAISDIHEQYF. Written as DNA, the CDR3 is TGTGCCATCAGTGATATCCACGAGCAGTACTTC.

As DNA, the CDR3 is TGTGCCTGTTCCTACAGGGAGCCTAGCTATGGCTACACCTTC. Translation gives CACSYREPSYGYTF. J is TRBJ1-2 and V is TRBV30, with D maybe TRBD1 (6 bases). The CDR3 is 14 residues long. Germline V CDR1 and CDR2: GTSNPN, SVGIG (reference sequence). V gave up 6 bases and J gave up 4 bases, with 18 bases separating them.

The V and J genes are TRBV5-6 and TRBJ2-3; 9 bases are a match to TRBD2. The germline gives CDR1 SGHDT, CDR2 YYEEEE. The CDR3 is 16 amino acids. V trimming: 2 bases; J trimming: 1 base; junction bases outside the gene matches: 5. CDR3 nucleotide sequence: TGTGCCAGCAGCTTCCCCAGCGGGGGGCGCACAGATACGCAGTATTTT. Amino acid sequence: CASSFPSGGRTDTQYF.

The J gene is TRBJ1-2, the V gene TRBV30; tentatively, D is TRBD1 (5 bases). This CDR3 is 12 amino acids long. In germline, CDR1 is GTSNPN, CDR2 SVGIG (reference sequence). V was pared by 3 bases and J by 8 bases, with 13 bases between. CDR3 protein: CAWSPGNRGYTF. Here the CDR3 DNA reads TGTGCCTGGAGCCCGGGAAACAGGGGCTACACCTTC.

The CDR3 bases are TGTGCCAGCCGGGGACAGACGGCCTACGAGCAGTACTTC. Its translation: CASRGQTAYEQYF. V gene TRBV6-5 combines with J gene TRBJ2-7, with 7 positions matching TRBD1. CDR1 and CDR2 (germline): MNHEY, SVGAGI. This CDR3 contains 13 residues. Germline trimming cut 8 bases from V and 2 bases from J; bases unmatched to any gene: 6.

V usage is TRBV20-1 and J usage is TRBJ2-3; D uncertain. Trimming removed 6 bases from V and 6 bases from J, with 10 bases in between. Germline values: CDR1 DFQATT, CDR2 SNEGSKA (reference sequence). CDR3 length: 11 residues. CDR3 sequence reads: CSAALGDTQYF. The CDR3 nucleotides read TGCAGTGCCGCCCTCGGCGATACGCAGTATTTT.

This clone was seen a handful of times. This chain joins TRBV7-9 and TRBJ2-6; D gene unclear. The V end was cut by 3 bases, the J end by 0 bases, with 9 bases between. Germline-derived CDR1 and CDR2 are SEHNR and FQNEAQ (reference sequence). The CDR3 runs 16 residues. CDR3 DNA: TGTGCCAGCAGCTTTTCCGTACTCTCTGGGGCCAACGTCCTGACTTTC. This sequence encodes CASSFSVLSGANVLTF.

This rearrangement joins TRBV25-1 to TRBJ2-3; TRBD2 agrees at 9 bases. CDR3 length equals 14 residues. V shed 2 bases, J shed 5 bases, and the junction held 2 bases outside the gene matches. CDR1 is MGHDK and CDR2 is SYGVNS in the germline V gene. In nucleotides, the CDR3 is TGTGCCAGCAGTGAAGCGGGGGGGTTAGATACGCAGTATTTT. It codes for CASSEAGGLDTQYF.

The rearrangement links TRBV7-2 to TRBJ2-7; possible D gene TRBD2, 6 bases. The CDR3 length is 14 residues. In germline, CDR1 is SGHTA, CDR2 FQGNSA. Trimming took off 5 bases at V and 7 bases at J, with 18 bases between the two ends. This CDR3 is CASSLMGSGVEQYF. Written as DNA, the CDR3 is TGTGCCAGCAGCCTAATGGGGTCGGGGGTTGAGCAGTACTTC. Based on the CDR3 plus reference TRBV7-2 and TRBJ2-7, the full variable domain is GAGVSQSPSNKVTEKGKDVELRCDPISGHTALYWYRQSLGQGLEFLIYFQGNSAPDKSGLPSDRFSAERTGGSVSTLTIQRTQQEDSAVYLCASSLMGSGVEQYFGPGTRLTVT.

J is TRBJ2-7 and V is TRBV30; weak D call: TRBD2 (5 bases). Germline CDR1 reads GTSNPN; CDR2 reads SVGIG (reference sequence). V dropped 1 base and J dropped 0 bases, with 7 bases sitting between them. This CDR3 has 13 residues. The CDR3 here is CAWSGGISYEQYF. DNA for the CDR3: TGTGCCTGGAGTGGAGGGATCTCCTACGAGCAGTACTTC. The full variable domain, its missing parts supplied by reference TRBV30 and TRBJ2-7, is SQTIHQWPATLVQPVGSPLSLECTVEGTSNPNLYWYRQAAGRGLQLLFYSVGIGQISSEVPQNLSASRPQDRQFILSSKKLLLSDSGFYLCAWSGGISYEQYFGPGTRLTVT.

This clone turned up a few times. As DNA, the CDR3 is TGCGCCAGCAGTAAGTTGGACAGGGCAGCTTCGAACACCGGGGAGCTGTTTTTT. It translates to CASSKLDRAASNTGELFF. V usage is TRBV5-1 and J usage is TRBJ2-2, with 8 bases that match TRBD1. The germline CDR1 and CDR2 sequences are SGHRS and YFSETQ. The CDR3 totals 18 residues. With V trimmed by 5 bases and J by 0 bases, 12 bases remained unmatched. Full variable domain (missing parts from reference TRBV5-1 and TRBJ2-2): KAGVTQTPRYLIKTRGQQVTLSCSPISGHRSVSWYQQTPGQGLQFLFEYFSETQRNKGNFPGRFSGRQFSNSRSEMNVSTLELGDSALYLCASSKLDRAASNTGELFFGEGSRLTVL.

The chain links TRBV6-6 to TRBJ1-5, with TRBD1 as a possible D gene (6 bases). The CDR3 contains 14 residues. V dropped 7 bases and J dropped 2 bases, with 12 bases sitting between them. CDR1 is MNHNY and CDR2 is SVGAGI in the germline V gene (reference sequence). CDR3 region: CASTSDRRNQPQHF. The CDR3 DNA sequence: TGTGCCAGCACATCCGACAGGCGCAATCAGCCCCAGCATTTT.

This chain joins TRBV5-1 and TRBJ2-7; D is ambiguous. This CDR3 has 13 amino acids. Germline lookup yields CDR1 SGHRS and CDR2 YFSETQ. V was cut by 4 bases and J by 6 bases, with 14 bases left in between. The CDR3, as DNA: TGCGCCAGCAGCGTGGGCCAGTTTGGCGAGCAGTACTTC. This sequence encodes CASSVGQFGEQYF.

This clone was picked up one time. V is TRBV19 and J is TRBJ1-5; D uncertain. The CDR3 covers 12 residues. The germline CDR1 and CDR2 sequences are LNHDA and SQIVND (reference sequence). V gave up 3 bases and J gave up 7 bases, with 7 bases separating them. The CDR3 bases are TGTGCCAGTAGTATCGCCCCACAGCCCCAGCATTTT. Its translation is CASSIAPQPQHF.

The CDR3 nucleotides are TGTGCCAGCAGTTACAGGGGATCGCCCTACAATGAGCAGTTCTTC. Translating gives CASSYRGSPYNEQFF. The chain has TRBV6-6 and TRBJ2-1; D possibly corresponds to TRBD1 (5 bases). The CDR3 covers 15 residues. Germline-derived CDR1 and CDR2 are MNHNY and SVGAGI (reference sequence). V lost 2 bases and J 2 bases, leaving 10 bases between the germline ends.